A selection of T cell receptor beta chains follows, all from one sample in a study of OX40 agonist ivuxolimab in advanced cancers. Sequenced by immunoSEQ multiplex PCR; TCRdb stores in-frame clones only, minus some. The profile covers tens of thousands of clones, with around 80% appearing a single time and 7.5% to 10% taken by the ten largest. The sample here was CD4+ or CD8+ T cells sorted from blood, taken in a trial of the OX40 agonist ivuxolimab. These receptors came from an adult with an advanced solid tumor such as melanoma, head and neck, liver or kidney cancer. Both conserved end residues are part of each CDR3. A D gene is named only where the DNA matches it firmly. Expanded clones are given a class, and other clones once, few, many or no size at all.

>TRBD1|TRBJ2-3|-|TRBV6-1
CASSVGQGAADTQYF
TGTGCCAGCAGTGTGGGACAGGGGGCCGCAGATACGCAGTATTTT
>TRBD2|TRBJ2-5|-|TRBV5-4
CASSLAGGMETQYF
TGTGCCAGCAGCTTGGCCGGGGGGATGGAGACCCAGTACTTC
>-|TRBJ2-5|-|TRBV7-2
CASSLHRNQYQETQYF
TGTGCCAGCAGCTTACACAGAAATCAGTACCAAGAGACCCAGTACTTC
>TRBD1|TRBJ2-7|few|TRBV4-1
CASSQGDRRSYEQYF
TGCGCCAGCAGCCAAGGGGACAGGAGATCCTACGAGCAGTACTTC
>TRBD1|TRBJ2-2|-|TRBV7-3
CASSSQGTVTGELFF
TGTGCCAGCAGCTCACAGGGGACAGTCACCGGGGAGCTGTTTTTT
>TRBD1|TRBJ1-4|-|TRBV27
CASRHGQELNEKLFF
TGTGCCAGCAGACACGGACAGGAACTTAATGAAAAACTGTTTTTT
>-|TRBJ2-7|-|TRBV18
CASSRDGKSSYEQYF
TGTGCCAGCTCACGCGACGGGAAGAGCTCCTACGAGCAGTACTTC
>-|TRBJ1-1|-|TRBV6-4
CASSAAENTEAFF
TGTGCCAGCAGCGCAGCCGAGAACACTGAAGCTTTCTTT
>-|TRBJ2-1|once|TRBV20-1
CSARSLNEQFF
TGCAGTGCTAGATCCCTCAATGAGCAGTTCTTC
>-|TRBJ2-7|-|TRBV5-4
CASSLGGTASSYEQYF
TGTGCCAGCAGCTTGGGCGGGACGGCGAGCTCCTACGAGCAGTACTTC
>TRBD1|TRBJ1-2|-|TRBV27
CASSLYFGQGALGYTF
TGTGCCAGCAGTTTGTATTTCGGGCAGGGGGCTCTCGGCTACACCTTC
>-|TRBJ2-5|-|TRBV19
CASSGRGTVLVEQYF
TGTGCCAGTAGTGGTCGCGGGACGGTGCTTGTGGAGCAGTACTTC
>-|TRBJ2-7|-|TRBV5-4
CASSLGQARSEQYF
TGTGCCAGCAGCTTGGGACAGGCCCGGAGCGAGCAGTACTTC
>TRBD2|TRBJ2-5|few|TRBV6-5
CASSRGRVQETQYF
TGTGCCAGCAGCCGAGGGAGGGTACAAGAGACCCAGTACTTC
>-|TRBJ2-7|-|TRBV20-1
CSASRGVEQYF
TGCAGTGCTAGCAGGGGTGTCGAGCAGTACTTC
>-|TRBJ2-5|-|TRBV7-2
CASSLVGAGQETQYF
TGTGCCAGCAGCCTTGTTGGGGCCGGGCAAGAGACCCAGTACTTC
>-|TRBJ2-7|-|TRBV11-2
CASSGPQGRSFEQYF
TGTGCCAGCAGCGGCCCTCAGGGACGATCTTTCGAGCAGTACTTC
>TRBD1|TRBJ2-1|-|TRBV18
CASSPPNPGQGYNEQFF
TGTGCCAGCTCACCGCCAAACCCGGGACAGGGCTACAATGAGCAGTTCTTC
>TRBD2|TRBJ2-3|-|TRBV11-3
CASSSIAGLVTDTQYF
TGTGCCAGCAGCTCTATAGCGGGGCTCGTCACAGATACGCAGTATTTT
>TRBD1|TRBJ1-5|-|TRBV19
CASSPEGASNQPQHF
TGTGCCAGTAGCCCTGAGGGGGCCTCCAATCAGCCCCAGCATTTT
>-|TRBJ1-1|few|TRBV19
CASAPLRVNTEAFF
TGTGCCAGTGCCCCCCTCAGGGTGAACACTGAAGCTTTCTTT
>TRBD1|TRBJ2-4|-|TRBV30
CAWSVQGGIQYF
TGTGCCTGGAGTGTACAGGGGGGCATTCAGTACTTC
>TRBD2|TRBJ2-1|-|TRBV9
CASSVDETSGGASYNEQFF
TGTGCCAGCAGCGTAGATGAGACTAGCGGGGGGGCGTCCTACAATGAGCAGTTCTTC
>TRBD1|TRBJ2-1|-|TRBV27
CASKQRQGVASEQFF
TGTGCCAGCAAACAAAGACAGGGAGTCGCTAGTGAGCAGTTCTTC
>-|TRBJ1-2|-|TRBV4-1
CASSQEASANYGYTF
TGCGCCAGCAGCCAGGAGGCCTCAGCTAACTATGGCTACACCTTC
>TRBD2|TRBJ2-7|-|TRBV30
CAWRGGGGEQYF
TGTGCCTGGCGCGGGGGGGGTGGGGAGCAGTACTTC
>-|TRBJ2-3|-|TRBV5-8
CASSLGRTRGTSDTQYF
TGTGCCAGCAGCTTGGGACGTACTAGGGGGACTTCGGATACGCAGTATTTT
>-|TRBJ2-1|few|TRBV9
CASSVRGAGEEQFF
TGTGCCAGCAGCGTACGCGGGGCTGGGGAGGAGCAGTTCTTC